The clone carrying this T cell receptor (beta chain) was counted once. Its specificity is unknown. This sample's treatment: oral pan-JAK inhibitor, 5-10 mg twice daily. Peripheral blood samples and lesional scalp punch biopsies were obtained from alopecia areata patients. PBMC-derived CD4+ and CD8+ T cells were sorted. The sample comes from a study of CD8+ T cells in alopecia areata. In the study overall: The study gave treated patients oral tofacitinib at 5 to 10 mg twice daily. Study results and limitations: Shared TCR sequences were less clear between patients than in mice, possibly partly from HLA diversity.

CDR1 MNHEY and CDR2 SVGAGI come from the germline V gene. V was shortened by 6 bases and J by 5 bases, with 16 bases between the two germline ends. The length of the CDR3 is 14 residues. Reverse transcription of extracted RNA yielded cDNA, which provided the sequencing template. Generated by immunoSEQ multiplex PCR, the TCRdb table keeps only in-frame clones and is missing some. The sample consists of about 120,000 clones, 53% of them appearing once. The J gene is TRBJ2-5, the V gene TRBV6-5; D not resolved. The TCR originated in a human donor with alopecia areata. The sample here was CD4+ T cells sorted from blood, taken at week 4, from a patient treated with tofacitinib. CDR3 protein: CASRRINLRETQYF. The CDR3 nucleotides are TGTGCCAGCAGGAGAATTAACTTGCGGGAGACCCAGTACTTC.